This T cell receptor beta chain was identified during a study of cytomegalovirus exposure and HLA in healthy donors. The overall study: A previous analysis identified approximately 120 million unique TCR beta sequences derived from 180 million or so T cells. Whole-study results and caveats: It was in a later analysis that TCR association rates were seen to vary by HLA locus, highest for DRB1 and lowest for HLA-C.

The PCR had 60 Vbeta and 13 Jbeta primers. In the source study's methods: The authors later counted some 76 million unique TCR beta chains, some 11 million of them shared. Some clones are missing from TCRdb's copy, which holds only in-frame ones; the method was immunoSEQ multiplex PCR. V, J and clone size are taken as reported in that table, and D and trimming were inferred from the DNA itself. The sample includes around 120,000 clones, approximately 80% of them seen just once. Germline loops: CDR1 MGHRA, CDR2 YSYEKL. Trimming cost V 1 base and J 2 bases; bases outside gene matches: 8. CDR3 length: 17 amino acids. With regard to this clone: Antigen: not known.

The chain carries TRBV4-1 and TRBJ1-5; 7 bases fit TRBD1. Sample: PBMCs. The source of this sequence is a male donor in good health and CMV-seronegative. The chain's CDR3 is CASSQVTGRGRNQPQHF. CDR3 coding DNA: TGCGCCAGCAGCCAAGTGACAGGGAGAGGGCGCAATCAGCCCCAGCATTTT.